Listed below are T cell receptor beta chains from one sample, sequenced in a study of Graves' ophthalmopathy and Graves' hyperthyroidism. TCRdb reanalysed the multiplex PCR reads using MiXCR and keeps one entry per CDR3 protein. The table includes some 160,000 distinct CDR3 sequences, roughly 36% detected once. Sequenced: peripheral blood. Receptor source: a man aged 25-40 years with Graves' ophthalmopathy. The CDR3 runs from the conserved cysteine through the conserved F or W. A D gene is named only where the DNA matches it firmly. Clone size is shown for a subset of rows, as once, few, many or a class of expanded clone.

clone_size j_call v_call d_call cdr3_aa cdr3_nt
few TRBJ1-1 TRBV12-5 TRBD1 CASAGGLGTEAFF TGTGCTAGTGCAGGGGGCTTGGGCACTGAAGCTTTCTTT
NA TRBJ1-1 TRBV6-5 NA CASSYSIDRQGTEAFF TGTGCCAGCAGTTACTCGATTGACAGGCAGGGGACTGAAGCTTTCTTT
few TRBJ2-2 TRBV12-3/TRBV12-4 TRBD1 CASSYGTGETGELFF TGTGCCAGCAGCTATGGGACAGGGGAGACCGGGGAGCTGTTTTTT
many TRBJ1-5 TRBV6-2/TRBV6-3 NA CASSTTVSNQPQHF TGTGCCAGCAGTACCACAGTGTCCAATCAGCCCCAGCATTTT
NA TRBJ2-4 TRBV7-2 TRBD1 CASSPGQGVKNIQYF TGTGCCAGCAGCCCGGGACAGGGGGTCAAAAACATTCAGTACTTC
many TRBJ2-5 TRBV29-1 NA CSSTVGVRVWETQYF TGCAGCTCGACGGTGGGGGTCCGTGTGTGGGAGACCCAGTACTTC
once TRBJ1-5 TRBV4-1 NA CASSQEWVSAISNQPQHF TGCGCCAGCAGCCAAGAATGGGTTTCGGCCATTAGCAATCAGCCCCAGCATTTT
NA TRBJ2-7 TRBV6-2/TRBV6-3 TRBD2 CASSYSGEAYEQYF TGTGCCAGCAGTTATAGCGGGGAAGCCTACGAGCAGTACTTC
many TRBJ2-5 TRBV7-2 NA CASGASQETQYF TGTGCCAGCGGGGCCAGCCAAGAGACCCAGTACTTC
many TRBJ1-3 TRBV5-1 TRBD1 CASSPDRVTGNTIYF TGCGCCAGCAGCCCGGACAGGGTAACTGGAAACACCATATATTTT
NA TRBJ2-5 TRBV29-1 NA CSVDVVVGETQYF TGCAGCGTTGATGTGGTAGTCGGAGAGACCCAGTACTTC
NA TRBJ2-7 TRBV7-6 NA CASSLARNYEQYF TGTGCCAGCAGCTTAGCCAGAAACTACGAGCAGTACTTC
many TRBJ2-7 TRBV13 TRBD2 CASSPPSSGSGEQYF TGTGCCAGCAGCCCCCCGTCTAGCGGGAGCGGAGAGCAGTACTTC
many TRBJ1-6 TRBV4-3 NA CASSHNLLDNSPLHF TGCGCCAGCAGCCACAACCTGTTGGATAATTCACCCCTCCACTTT
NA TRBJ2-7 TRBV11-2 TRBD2 CASSLRIGTSSYEQYF TGTGCCAGCAGCTTACGGATTGGGACTAGCTCCTACGAGCAGTACTTC
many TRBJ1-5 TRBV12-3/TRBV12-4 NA CASSFGGSNSNQPQHF TGTGCCAGCAGTTTCGGCGGCTCTAATAGCAATCAGCCCCAGCATTTT
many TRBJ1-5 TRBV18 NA CASSPTNFAQGGQPQHF TGTGCCAGCTCACCCACCAATTTTGCCCAGGGAGGCCAGCCCCAGCATTTT
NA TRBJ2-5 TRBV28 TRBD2 CASSLGLRELETQYF TGTGCCAGCAGTTTAGGGTTGCGGGAGTTGGAGACCCAGTACTTC
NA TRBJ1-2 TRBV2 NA CASSLGNSNYGYTF TGTGCCAGCTCGCTTGGGAACAGTAACTATGGCTACACCTTC
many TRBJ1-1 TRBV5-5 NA CASSPDSSSPEAFF TGTGCCAGCAGCCCGGACAGTTCTTCCCCTGAAGCTTTCTTT
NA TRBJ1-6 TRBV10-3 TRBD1 CAISERQGDSPLHF TGTGCCATCAGTGAGCGACAGGGGGATTCACCCCTCCACTTT
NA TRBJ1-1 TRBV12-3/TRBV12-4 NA CASRPRGQRSTEAFF TGTGCCAGCAGACCCCGAGGACAGCGGTCGACTGAAGCTTTCTTT
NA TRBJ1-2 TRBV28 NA CASRTERGYGYTF TGTGCCAGCAGAACTGAAAGGGGCTATGGCTACACCTTC
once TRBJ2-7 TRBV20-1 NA CSARQGLLSYEQYF TGCAGTGCTAGACAGGGACTTCTCTCCTACGAGCAGTACTTC
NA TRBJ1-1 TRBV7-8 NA CASSFETEAFF TGTGCCAGCAGCTTTGAGACTGAAGCTTTCTTT
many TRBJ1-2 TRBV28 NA CASGRDGKGYTF TGTGCCAGCGGTCGGGACGGAAAGGGCTACACCTTC
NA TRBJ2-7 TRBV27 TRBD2 CASSLEASGYYEQYF TGTGCCAGCAGTTTAGAGGCTAGCGGATACTACGAGCAGTACTTC
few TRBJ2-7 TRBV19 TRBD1 CASSPGTGGKYEQYF TGTGCCAGTAGCCCAGGGACAGGGGGCAAGTACGAGCAGTACTTC
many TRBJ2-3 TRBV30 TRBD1 CAWSGSPARPGQGTGTQYF TGTGCCTGGAGTGGAAGTCCAGCGAGACCGGGACAGGGGACTGGTACGCAGTATTTT
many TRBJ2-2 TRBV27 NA CASSLIEDGELFF TGTGCCAGCAGTTTAATAGAGGATGGGGAGCTGTTTTTT
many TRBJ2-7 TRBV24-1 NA CATSDSGEISNEQYF TGTGCCACCAGTGATTCAGGGGAGATTTCTAACGAGCAGTACTTC
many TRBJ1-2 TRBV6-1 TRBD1 CASREDRDYGYTF TGTGCCAGCAGGGAAGACAGGGACTATGGCTACACCTTC
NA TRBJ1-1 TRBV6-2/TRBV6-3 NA CASSRDREELEAFF TGTGCCAGCAGCCGGGACCGTGAAGAACTGGAAGCTTTCTTT
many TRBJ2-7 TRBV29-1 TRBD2 CSVLGLAGAGDEQYF TGCAGCGTCCTTGGACTAGCGGGAGCTGGAGACGAGCAGTACTTC
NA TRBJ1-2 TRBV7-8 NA CASSPRTQSNYGYTF TGTGCCAGCAGCCCACGGACACAGTCTAACTATGGCTACACCTTC
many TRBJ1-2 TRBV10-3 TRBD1 CAISGPGTGFYGYTF TGTGCCATCAGTGGTCCCGGGACAGGGTTCTATGGCTACACCTTC
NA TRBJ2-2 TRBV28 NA CASSLLPTGELFF TGTGCCAGCAGTTTATTGCCTACCGGGGAGCTGTTTTTT
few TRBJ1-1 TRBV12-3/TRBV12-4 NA CASSPEGVIAEAFF TGTGCCAGCAGTCCCGAGGGGGTAATAGCTGAAGCTTTCTTT
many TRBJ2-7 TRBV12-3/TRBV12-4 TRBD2 CASRRGAASGSYEQYF TGTGCCAGCAGGAGAGGCGCGGCTAGCGGGTCCTACGAGCAGTACTTC
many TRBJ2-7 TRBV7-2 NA CASSLVWDSAPYEQYF TGTGCCAGCAGCTTAGTGTGGGATAGCGCACCCTACGAGCAGTACTTC
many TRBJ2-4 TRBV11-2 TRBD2 CASSSIRASSGSWDIQYF TGTGCCAGCAGCTCGATCCGGGCCAGCAGCGGGAGTTGGGACATTCAGTACTTC
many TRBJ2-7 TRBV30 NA CAWSVLADPKYEQYF TGTGCCTGGAGTGTACTGGCAGACCCTAAGTACGAGCAGTACTTC
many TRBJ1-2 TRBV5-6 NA CASSLVGAEPGPSYGYTF TGTGCCAGCAGCTTGGTCGGTGCTGAACCCGGACCGAGCTATGGCTACACCTTC
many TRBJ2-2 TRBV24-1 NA CATSKSDTGELFF TGTGCCACCAGTAAAAGCGACACCGGGGAGCTGTTTTTT
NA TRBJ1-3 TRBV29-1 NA CSVVWGGNTIYF TGCAGCGTTGTGTGGGGTGGAAACACCATATATTTT
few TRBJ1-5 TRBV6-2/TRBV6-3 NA CASSYGRHNQPQHF TGTGCCAGCAGTTACGGCAGGCACAATCAGCCCCAGCATTTT
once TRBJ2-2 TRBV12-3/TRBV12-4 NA CASNYLGGELFF TGTGCCAGCAATTACTTGGGCGGGGAGCTGTTTTTT
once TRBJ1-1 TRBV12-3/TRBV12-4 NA CASSLWEGTEAFF TGTGCCAGCAGTTTATGGGAGGGAACTGAAGCTTTCTTT
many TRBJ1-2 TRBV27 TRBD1 CASSITQTGVGNYGYTF TGTGCCAGCAGTATAACCCAGACAGGGGTGGGTAACTATGGCTACACCTTC
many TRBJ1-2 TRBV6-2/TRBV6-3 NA CASSYSAGHGYTF TGTGCCAGCAGTTACTCGGCAGGGCATGGCTACACCTTC
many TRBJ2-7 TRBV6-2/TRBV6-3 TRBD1 CASSYPGQYVPYEQYF TGTGCCAGCAGTTACCCGGGACAGTATGTTCCCTACGAGCAGTACTTC
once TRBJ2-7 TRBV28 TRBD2 CASSPGTSLYEQYF TGTGCCAGCAGTCCCGGGACTAGCTTATACGAGCAGTACTTC
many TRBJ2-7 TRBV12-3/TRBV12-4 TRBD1 CASTPGRGRDEQYF TGTGCCAGCACCCCAGGCAGGGGGAGAGACGAGCAGTACTTC
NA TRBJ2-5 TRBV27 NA CASSARTVEETQYF TGTGCCAGCAGCGCCAGGACAGTTGAAGAGACCCAGTACTTC
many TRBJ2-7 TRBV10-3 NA CAISETGYPYEQYF TGTGCCATCAGTGAAACAGGGTACCCCTACGAGCAGTACTTC
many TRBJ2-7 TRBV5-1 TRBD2 CASSLGGTIDLGGEQYF TGCGCCAGCAGCTTGGGGGGGACCATCGATCTGGGAGGGGAGCAGTACTTC
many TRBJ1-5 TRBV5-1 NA CASSLEGTRGQPQHF TGCGCCAGCAGCTTGGAGGGGACCCGGGGTCAGCCCCAGCATTTT
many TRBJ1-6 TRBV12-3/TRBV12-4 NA CASSLGQSSYNSPLHF TGTGCCAGCAGTTTAGGACAATCCTCCTATAATTCACCCCTCCACTTT
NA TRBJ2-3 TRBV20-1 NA CSATKNTDTQYF TGCAGTGCTACTAAAAACACAGATACGCAGTATTTT
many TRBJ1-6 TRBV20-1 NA CSAREIEGNSPLHF TGCAGTGCTAGAGAGATAGAGGGAAATTCACCCCTCCACTTT